These T cell receptor beta chains were read from a single sample in a study of response to subunit inactivated influenza vaccine. TCRdb re-derived calls from the RT-PCR reads in MiXCR, one entry per CDR3 protein. The data contain about 650,000 distinct CDR3 sequences, roughly 15% of them singletons. Sequences were derived from PBMCs from blood, sampled approximately 15 days before vaccination. These receptors came from a man in his forties or fifties who received an inactivated influenza vaccine. Both conserved end residues are part of each CDR3. Each record gives: CDR3 length, J gene, V gene, clone size, CDR3 protein. The size field is filled for only some rows; it gives once, few, many or a size class.

cdr3_length: 16
j_call: TRBJ2-1
v_call: TRBV20-1
clone_size: .
cdr3_aa: CSARDNRGSSYNEQFF

cdr3_length: 15
j_call: TRBJ2-5
v_call: TRBV7-2
clone_size: many
cdr3_aa: CASSPIAGGGETQYF

cdr3_length: 15
j_call: TRBJ2-1
v_call: TRBV18
clone_size: few
cdr3_aa: CASSPPQGGANEQFF

cdr3_length: 13
j_call: TRBJ2-1
v_call: TRBV12-5
clone_size: .
cdr3_aa: CASGLPPSNEQFF

cdr3_length: 15
j_call: TRBJ2-5
v_call: TRBV7-9
clone_size: .
cdr3_aa: CASSGTGPLLETQYF

cdr3_length: 12
j_call: TRBJ2-7
v_call: TRBV3-1
clone_size: .
cdr3_aa: CASSRLGEQQYF

cdr3_length: 17
j_call: TRBJ2-3
v_call: TRBV7-9
clone_size: .
cdr3_aa: CASSSRTGGESTDTQYF

cdr3_length: 16
j_call: TRBJ2-2
v_call: TRBV4-1
clone_size: many
cdr3_aa: CASSHVAGDPTGELFF

cdr3_length: 13
j_call: TRBJ2-1
v_call: TRBV6-1
clone_size: few
cdr3_aa: CAAADGAYNEQFF

cdr3_length: 16
j_call: TRBJ2-2
v_call: TRBV20-1
clone_size: few
cdr3_aa: CSAPTQGGGYTGELFF

cdr3_length: 15
j_call: TRBJ2-2
v_call: TRBV5-1
clone_size: .
cdr3_aa: CASSFETGYTGELFF

cdr3_length: 16
j_call: TRBJ1-6
v_call: TRBV30
clone_size: .
cdr3_aa: CAWSTSGNSWNSPLHF

cdr3_length: 15
j_call: TRBJ2-5
v_call: TRBV5-1
clone_size: few
cdr3_aa: CASSLEVGDRETQYF

cdr3_length: 15
j_call: TRBJ2-3
v_call: TRBV20-1
clone_size: few
cdr3_aa: CSGIGSGTGTDTQYF

cdr3_length: 14
j_call: TRBJ2-6
v_call: TRBV6-1
clone_size: .
cdr3_aa: CASSPIWGANVLTF

cdr3_length: 12
j_call: TRBJ2-5
v_call: TRBV2
clone_size: .
cdr3_aa: CATPGARETQYF

cdr3_length: 14
j_call: TRBJ2-1
v_call: TRBV12-3/TRBV12-4
clone_size: few
cdr3_aa: CASRKRGGHNEQFF

cdr3_length: 11
j_call: TRBJ2-5
v_call: TRBV20-1
clone_size: .
cdr3_aa: CSARAIETQYF

cdr3_length: 16
j_call: TRBJ2-2
v_call: TRBV10-3
clone_size: many
cdr3_aa: CAISETGVPNTGELFF

cdr3_length: 16
j_call: TRBJ2-1
v_call: TRBV4-1
clone_size: few
cdr3_aa: CASSQEGQSSYNEQFF

cdr3_length: 17
j_call: TRBJ2-2
v_call: TRBV7-9
clone_size: few
cdr3_aa: CASSPSPGGANTGELFF

cdr3_length: 16
j_call: TRBJ2-1
v_call: TRBV7-9
clone_size: .
cdr3_aa: CASSLEKREGRDEQFF

cdr3_length: 15
j_call: TRBJ2-5
v_call: TRBV20-1
clone_size: .
cdr3_aa: CSARLAGGPQETQYF

cdr3_length: 13
j_call: TRBJ2-1
v_call: TRBV5-1
clone_size: .
cdr3_aa: CASSSDIYNEQFF

cdr3_length: 13
j_call: TRBJ2-3
v_call: TRBV29-1
clone_size: few
cdr3_aa: CSAQTGYTDTQYF

cdr3_length: 13
j_call: TRBJ2-5
v_call: TRBV4-3
clone_size: many
cdr3_aa: CASSPDLGETQYF

cdr3_length: 13
j_call: TRBJ2-5
v_call: TRBV7-2
clone_size: few
cdr3_aa: CASSPDGPGTQYF

cdr3_length: 16
j_call: TRBJ2-1
v_call: TRBV20-1
clone_size: .
cdr3_aa: CSASHTGTGILNEQFF

cdr3_length: 15
j_call: TRBJ2-2
v_call: TRBV6-5
clone_size: .
cdr3_aa: CASVAAPGGTGELFF

cdr3_length: 13
j_call: TRBJ2-7
v_call: TRBV7-8
clone_size: few
cdr3_aa: CASSFLQVDEQYF

cdr3_length: 12
j_call: TRBJ1-1
v_call: TRBV27
clone_size: .
cdr3_aa: CASSLIGGEAFF

cdr3_length: 16
j_call: TRBJ2-1
v_call: TRBV15
clone_size: many
cdr3_aa: CATSRDAGGIYNEQFF

cdr3_length: 16
j_call: TRBJ1-2
v_call: TRBV7-8
clone_size: few
cdr3_aa: CASSLSPGPAPYGYTF

cdr3_length: 13
j_call: TRBJ1-2
v_call: TRBV12-3/TRBV12-4
clone_size: .
cdr3_aa: CASTRGTGLGYTF

cdr3_length: 15
j_call: TRBJ2-1
v_call: TRBV4-2
clone_size: few
cdr3_aa: CASSQINNLHNEQFF

cdr3_length: 13
j_call: TRBJ2-3
v_call: TRBV29-1
clone_size: .
cdr3_aa: CSVEGGGPDTQYF

cdr3_length: 13
j_call: TRBJ2-1
v_call: TRBV20-1
clone_size: few
cdr3_aa: CSVAQGYGDEQFF

cdr3_length: 15
j_call: TRBJ2-3
v_call: TRBV7-2
clone_size: few
cdr3_aa: CASSLVGGAPDTQYF

cdr3_length: 15
j_call: TRBJ1-1
v_call: TRBV20-1
clone_size: .
cdr3_aa: CSARPLGTGELEAFF

cdr3_length: 17
j_call: TRBJ1-6
v_call: TRBV6-1
clone_size: few
cdr3_aa: CASRNTGGSLDNSPLHF

cdr3_length: 16
j_call: TRBJ2-1
v_call: TRBV7-2
clone_size: .
cdr3_aa: CASSLEWDSSFREQFF

cdr3_length: 12
j_call: TRBJ2-2
v_call: TRBV20-1
clone_size: few
cdr3_aa: CSPAGDTGELFF

cdr3_length: 15
j_call: TRBJ2-3
v_call: TRBV9
clone_size: few
cdr3_aa: CASSVPSGSTDTQYF

cdr3_length: 15
j_call: TRBJ2-1
v_call: TRBV7-2
clone_size: .
cdr3_aa: CASSPVRGPYNEQFF

cdr3_length: 15
j_call: TRBJ2-1
v_call: TRBV7-8
clone_size: many
cdr3_aa: CASSLLAGGPDEQFF

cdr3_length: 13
j_call: TRBJ1-1
v_call: TRBV3-1
clone_size: few
cdr3_aa: CASSQGLKDEAFF